This T cell receptor (beta chain) was sequenced for a study of T cells after yellow fever vaccination. General study findings and limits: Although the secondary response was weaker, it peaked faster, at day 5 versus 15. Boosting was followed by the reappearance of most primary-vaccination clones (approximately 95% CD4, 85% to 90% CD8).

V was trimmed by 1 base and J by 2 bases, leaving 9 bases between them. Germline-derived CDR1 and CDR2 are LGHNA and YSLEER. This CDR3 contains 14 residues. Concerning this clonotype: Its antigen is not known.

Making TCR cDNA involved 5'RACE template switching, which added UMIs and a universal primer site. TCRdb ran MiXCR on the 5' RACE reads and lists one entry per CDR3 protein. The data show 300,000 to 400,000 distinct CDR3 sequences, with approximately 8% seen just once and approximately 16% held by the top ten. The chain is built from TRBV4-3 and TRBJ2-7; D gene uncertain. Here the sequenced sample was PBMCs, taken more than 35 days after the first yellow fever vaccination. This sequence originates from a young man who received the YFV17D yellow fever vaccine. This CDR3 reads CASSQGTATYEQYF. As DNA, the CDR3 is TGCGCCAGCAGCCAAGGGACGGCTACCTACGAGCAGTACTTC.